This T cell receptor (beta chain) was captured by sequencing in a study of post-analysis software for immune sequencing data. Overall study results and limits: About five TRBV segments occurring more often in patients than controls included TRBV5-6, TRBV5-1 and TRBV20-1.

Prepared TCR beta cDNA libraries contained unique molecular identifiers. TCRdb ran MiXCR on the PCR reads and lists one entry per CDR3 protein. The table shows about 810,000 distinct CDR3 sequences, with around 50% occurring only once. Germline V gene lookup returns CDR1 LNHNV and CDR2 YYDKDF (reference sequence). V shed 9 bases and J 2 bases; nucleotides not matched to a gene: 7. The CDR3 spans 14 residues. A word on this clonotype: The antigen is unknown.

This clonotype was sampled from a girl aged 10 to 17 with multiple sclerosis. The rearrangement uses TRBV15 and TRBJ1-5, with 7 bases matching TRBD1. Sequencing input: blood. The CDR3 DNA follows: TGTGCCACTGAACAGGGGACGGGCAATCAGCCCCAGCATTTT. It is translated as CATEQGTGNQPQHF.